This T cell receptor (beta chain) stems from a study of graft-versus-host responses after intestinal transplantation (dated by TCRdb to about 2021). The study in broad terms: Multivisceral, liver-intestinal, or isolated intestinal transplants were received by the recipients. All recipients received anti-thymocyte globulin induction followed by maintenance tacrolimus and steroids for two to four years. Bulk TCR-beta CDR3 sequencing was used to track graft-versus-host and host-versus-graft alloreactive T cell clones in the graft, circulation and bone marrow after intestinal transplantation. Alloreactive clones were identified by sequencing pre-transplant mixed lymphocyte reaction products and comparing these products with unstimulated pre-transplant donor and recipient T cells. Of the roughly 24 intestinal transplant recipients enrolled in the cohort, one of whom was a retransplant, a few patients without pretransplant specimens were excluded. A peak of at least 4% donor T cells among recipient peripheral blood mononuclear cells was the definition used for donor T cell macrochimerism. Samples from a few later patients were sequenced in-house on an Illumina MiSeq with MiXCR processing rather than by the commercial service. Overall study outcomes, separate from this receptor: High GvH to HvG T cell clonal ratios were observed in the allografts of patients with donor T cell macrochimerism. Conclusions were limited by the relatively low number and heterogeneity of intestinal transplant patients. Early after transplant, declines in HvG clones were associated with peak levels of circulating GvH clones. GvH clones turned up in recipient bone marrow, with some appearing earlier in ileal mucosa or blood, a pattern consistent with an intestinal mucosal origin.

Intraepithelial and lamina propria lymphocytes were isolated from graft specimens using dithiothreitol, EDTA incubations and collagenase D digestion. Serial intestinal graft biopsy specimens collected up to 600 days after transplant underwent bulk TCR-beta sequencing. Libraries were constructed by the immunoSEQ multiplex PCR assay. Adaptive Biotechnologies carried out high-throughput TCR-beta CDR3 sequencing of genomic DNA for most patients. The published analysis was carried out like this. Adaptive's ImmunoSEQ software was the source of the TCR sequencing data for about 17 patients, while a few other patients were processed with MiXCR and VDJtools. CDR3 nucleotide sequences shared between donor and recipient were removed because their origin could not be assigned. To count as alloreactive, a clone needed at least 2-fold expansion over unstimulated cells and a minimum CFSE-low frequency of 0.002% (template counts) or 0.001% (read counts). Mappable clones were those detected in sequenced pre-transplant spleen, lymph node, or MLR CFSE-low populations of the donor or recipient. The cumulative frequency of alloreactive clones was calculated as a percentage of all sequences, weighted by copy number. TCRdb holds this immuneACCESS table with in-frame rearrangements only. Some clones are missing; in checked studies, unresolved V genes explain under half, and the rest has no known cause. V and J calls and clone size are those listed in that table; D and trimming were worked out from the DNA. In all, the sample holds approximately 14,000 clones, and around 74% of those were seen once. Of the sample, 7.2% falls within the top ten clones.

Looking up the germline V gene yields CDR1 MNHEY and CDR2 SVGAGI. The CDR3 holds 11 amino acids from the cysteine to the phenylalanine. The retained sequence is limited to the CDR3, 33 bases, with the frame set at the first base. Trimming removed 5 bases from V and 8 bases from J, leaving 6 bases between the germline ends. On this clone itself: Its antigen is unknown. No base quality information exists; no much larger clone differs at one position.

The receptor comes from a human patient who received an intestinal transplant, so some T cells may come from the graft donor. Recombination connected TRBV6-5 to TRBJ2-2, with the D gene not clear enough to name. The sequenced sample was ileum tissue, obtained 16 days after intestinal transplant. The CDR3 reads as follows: CASSEAGELFF. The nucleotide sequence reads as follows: TGTGCCAGCAGTGAGGCGGGGGAGCTGTTTTTT.